This TCR beta chain was obtained from a study of early T cells in non-severe SARS-CoV-2 infection. Study background: Unsorted whole-blood RNA was sequenced in bulk, leaving chains unpaired.

In the library, individual cDNA molecules carried attached unique molecular identifiers. Each CDR3 protein is one row after TCRdb ran MiXCR on the 5' RACE reads. Seen here are about 77,000 distinct CDR3 sequences, roughly 5.3% observed once, and the top ten hold approximately 7%. Regarding the study as a whole: VDJdb matches were skewed toward anti-spike CD8 T cell responses.

This clonotype has at least ten counts. Its cognate antigen is unknown. V gave up 0 bases and J gave up 1 base, with 13 bases separating them. Germline V CDR1 and CDR2: SGDLS, YYNGEE. The CDR3 loop spans 16 amino acids. The chain combines TRBV9 with TRBJ1-2, with D perhaps matching TRBD1 (5 bases). The clonotype comes from an adult who was a healthcare worker with PCR-confirmed SARS-CoV-2 infection or an uninfected control (not recorded which). The sample here was whole blood, taken at baseline. The CDR3 region has the DNA TGTGCCAGCAGCGTAGGTCCCCTTGACAGTAACTATGGCTACACCTTC. Translation: CASSVGPLDSNYGYTF.